The clone carrying this T cell receptor beta chain was observed a single time. These data originate in a study of blood T cell repertoires in COVID-19. On the study more broadly: Nucleic acid was either cDNA or gDNA, and it came from T cells, B-cell-depleted T cells, or PBMCs.

The CDR3 is 14 amino acids. Looked up from germline, CDR1 is MNHEY and CDR2 is SMNVEV (reference sequence). Trimming took 5 bases from V and 6 from J; bases not matched to a gene: 8. In the study's own analysis: Using reference gene primer amplification, nucleated cell counts were estimated. Data came from immunoSEQ multiplex PCR; TCRdb stores just in-frame clones and leaves some out. V, J and clone size reflect that table, while D and trimming were determined from the DNA. Of about 230,000 clones listed, around 83% are singletons. This rearrangement joins TRBV27 to TRBJ2-5, with TRBD1 matching 8 bases. Material: peripheral blood. This receptor was taken from a middle-aged man with acute or convalescent COVID-19. Here the CDR3 DNA reads TGTGCCAGCAGTACTCGGACAGGGATACAGACCCAGTACTTC. This translates into CASSTRTGIQTQYF.